One sample yielded the 2 T cell receptor beta chains listed below, sequenced in a study of cytomegalovirus exposure and HLA in healthy donors. PCR used 60 Vbeta primers and 13 Jbeta primers. Produced via immunoSEQ multiplex PCR; TCRdb's table is partial and in-frame only. In total, the table holds over 90,000 clones. The sequenced sample consisted of PBMCs. The origin of the receptors is a man in his forties in good health and CMV-seronegative.

The chain uses TRBV7-6 and TRBJ2-3; D uncertain. This CDR3 is built from 14 residues. Per germline, CDR1 SGHVS and CDR2 FNYEAQ. The V and J ends lost 5 bases and 4 bases respectively, with 13 bases between them. CDR3 amino acids: CASSADIPPDTQYF. CDR3 sequence (DNA): TGTGCCAGCAGCGCCGACATCCCCCCAGATACGCAGTATTTT.

This chain joins TRBV27 and TRBJ2-7, with 9 bases identical to TRBD2. Germline V gene sequence: CDR1 MNHEY, CDR2 SMNVEV (reference sequence). The CDR3 covers 13 residues. The V and J ends lost 6 bases and 5 bases, in that order; junction bases with no gene match: 5. CDR3 DNA: TGTGCCAGCAGGGCCCCTAGCGGGAACGAGCAGTACTTC. Translated, it gives CASRAPSGNEQYF.